Given below is one T cell receptor (beta chain) in context. Its target antigen remains unknown. No clone much larger than this one lies a single base away; base qualities are absent. The sample originates from a study of blood T cell repertoires in COVID-19 (dated by TCRdb to the early 2020s). For the study in its entirety: Samples from collaborators originated in the United States, Italy and Spain and spanned both the acute and convalescent phases of COVID-19. Deeply sampled blood TCRbeta repertoires from subjects exposed to, actively infected with, or recovered from COVID-19 were included in the dataset. Nearly every sample came with metadata listing a de-identified subject ID, COVID-19 status, age in years and sex. The material from the prospective study consisted of cDNA or gDNA derived from T cells, B-cell-depleted T cells, or PBMCs. The samples were drawn from the first 160 participants of the ongoing ImmuneRACE study and from some 1,300 subjects provided by 6 global collaborators. The repertoires were made available in a free public database intended to serve as a resource for research on the immune response to SARS-CoV-2. HLA class I and class II types, where available, came from metadata supplied by the sample provider rather than from assay-based typing. On the study overall, not on this receptor specifically: The quantity of clinical and demographic metadata differed by source and by participant and was supplied without curation.

From the cysteine up to the phenylalanine, the CDR3 has a length of 16 residues. The only DNA kept is the CDR3, 48 bases in frame from the first base. Relative to germline, V is 0 bases shorter and J is 1 base shorter, with 12 bases between their ends. As encoded in the germline V gene (reference sequence), CDR1 is LNHDA while CDR2 is SQIVND. TCRbeta CDR3 regions were amplified from genomic DNA using the immunoSEQ Assay, a bias-controlled multiplex PCR. Processing in the source paper ran as follows. The number of nucleated cells in each sample was estimated by amplification of reference gene primers within the assay. To quantify the absolute abundance of each unique TCRbeta CDR3 rearrangement, sequence reads were collapsed and filtered. For each sample, productive Simpson clonality was calculated as the square root of Simpson's diversity index over productive rearrangements. The source is immuneACCESS, and TCRdb retained only in-frame sequences with V and J called. Part of the clones is not carried over; for the studies checked, unresolved V genes explain less than half of this, and the remainder is unexplained. That table is the source of V, J and clone size, and D and trimming were worked out from the DNA. Within this sample are some 110,000 clones, with approximately 82% of them counted one time only. Less than 9% of the sample belongs to the ten largest clones.

The collaborating institutions used their own protocols to collect whole blood in K2EDTA tubes. For TCRbeta analysis, collaborators shipped samples in one of three forms: frozen whole blood, isolated PBMCs, or DNA extracted from either of those sample types. This chain is built from TRBV19 and TRBJ1-1; the D gene is perhaps TRBD1, on 6 matching bases. The sequenced material came from peripheral blood. This TCR derives from a man between 65 and 85 years old with active or convalescent COVID-19. The CDR3 region: CASSIDRGAWNTEAFF. The DNA sequence follows: TGTGCCAGTAGTATAGATCGGGGGGCTTGGAACACTGAAGCTTTCTTT. Here the CDR3 is joined to the reference TRBV19 and TRBJ1-1 genes, and the full variable domain is: DGGITQSPKYLFRKEGQNVTLSCEQNLNHDAMYWYRQDPGQGLRLIYYSQIVNDFQKGDIAEGYSVSREKKESFPLTVTSAQKNPTAFYLCASSIDRGAWNTEAFFGQGTRLTVV.